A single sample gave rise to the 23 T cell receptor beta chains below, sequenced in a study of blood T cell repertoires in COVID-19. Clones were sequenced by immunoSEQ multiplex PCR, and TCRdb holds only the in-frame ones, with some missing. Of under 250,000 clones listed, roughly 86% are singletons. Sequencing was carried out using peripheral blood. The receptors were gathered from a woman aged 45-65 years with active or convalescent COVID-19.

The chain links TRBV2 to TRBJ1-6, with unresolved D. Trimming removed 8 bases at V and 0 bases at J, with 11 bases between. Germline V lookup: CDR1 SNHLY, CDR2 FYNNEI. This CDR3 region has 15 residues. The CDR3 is CASSTGSSYNSPLHF. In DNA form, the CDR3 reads TGTGCCAGCTCAACCGGGAGCTCCTATAATTCACCCCTCCACTTT.

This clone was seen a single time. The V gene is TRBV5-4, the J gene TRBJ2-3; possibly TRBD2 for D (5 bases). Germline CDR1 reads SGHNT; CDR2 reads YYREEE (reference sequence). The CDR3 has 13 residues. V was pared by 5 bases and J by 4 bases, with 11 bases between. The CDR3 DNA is TGTGCCAGCAGGTCGTCGGGGTCAGATACGCAGTATTTT. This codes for CASRSSGSDTQYF.

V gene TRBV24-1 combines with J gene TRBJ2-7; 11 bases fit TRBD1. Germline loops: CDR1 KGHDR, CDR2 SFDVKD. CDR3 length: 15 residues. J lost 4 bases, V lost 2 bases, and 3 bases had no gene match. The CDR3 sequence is CATSDWTGGKYEQYF. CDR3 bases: TGTGCCACCAGTGATTGGACAGGGGGCAAGTACGAGCAGTACTTC.

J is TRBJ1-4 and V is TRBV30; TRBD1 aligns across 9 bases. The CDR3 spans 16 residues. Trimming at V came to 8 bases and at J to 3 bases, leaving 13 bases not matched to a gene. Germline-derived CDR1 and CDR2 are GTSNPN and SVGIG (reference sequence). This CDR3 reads CAGGRGQGSSNEKLFF. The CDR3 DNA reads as TGTGCCGGGGGCCGGGGACAGGGTTCTTCTAATGAAAAACTGTTTTTT.

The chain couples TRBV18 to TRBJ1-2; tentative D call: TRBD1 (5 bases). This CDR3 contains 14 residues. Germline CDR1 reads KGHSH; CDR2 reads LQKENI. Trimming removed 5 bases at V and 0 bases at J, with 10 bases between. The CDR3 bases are TGTGCCAGCTCAGCCAAGGACACTAACTATGGCTACACCTTC. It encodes CASSAKDTNYGYTF.

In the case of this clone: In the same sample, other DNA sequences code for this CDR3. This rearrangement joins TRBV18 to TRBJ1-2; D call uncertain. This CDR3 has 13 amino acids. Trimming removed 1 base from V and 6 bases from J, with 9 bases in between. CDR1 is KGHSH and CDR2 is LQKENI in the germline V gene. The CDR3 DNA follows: TGTGCCAGCTCACCACAGGGAGGCGATGGCTACACCTTC. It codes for CASSPQGGDGYTF.

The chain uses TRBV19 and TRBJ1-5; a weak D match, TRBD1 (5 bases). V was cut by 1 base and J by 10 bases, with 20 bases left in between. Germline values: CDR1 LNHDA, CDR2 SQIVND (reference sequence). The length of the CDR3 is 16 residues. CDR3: CASSIVGGTGEIPQHF. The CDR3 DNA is TGTGCCAGTAGTATAGTAGGAGGGACGGGCGAGATTCCCCAGCATTTT. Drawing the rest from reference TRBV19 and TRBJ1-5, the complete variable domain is DGGITQSPKYLFRKEGQNVTLSCEQNLNHDAMYWYRQDPGQGLRLIYYSQIVNDFQKGDIAEGYSVSREKKESFPLTVTSAQKNPTAFYLCASSIVGGTGEIPQHFGDGTRLSIL.

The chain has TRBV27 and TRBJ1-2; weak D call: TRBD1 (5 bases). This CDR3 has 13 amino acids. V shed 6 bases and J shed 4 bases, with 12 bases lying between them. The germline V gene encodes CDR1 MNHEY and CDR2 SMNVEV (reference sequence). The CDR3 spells CASSLGVGYGYTF. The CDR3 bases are TGTGCCAGCAGCCTAGGGGTGGGCTATGGCTACACCTTC.

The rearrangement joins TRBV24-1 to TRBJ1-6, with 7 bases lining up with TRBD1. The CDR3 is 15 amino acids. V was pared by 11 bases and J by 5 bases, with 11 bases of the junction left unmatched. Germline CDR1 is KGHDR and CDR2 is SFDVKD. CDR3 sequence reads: CAIAKPGQNNSPLHF. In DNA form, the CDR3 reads TGTGCCATCGCTAAGCCGGGACAGAATAATTCACCCCTCCACTTT.

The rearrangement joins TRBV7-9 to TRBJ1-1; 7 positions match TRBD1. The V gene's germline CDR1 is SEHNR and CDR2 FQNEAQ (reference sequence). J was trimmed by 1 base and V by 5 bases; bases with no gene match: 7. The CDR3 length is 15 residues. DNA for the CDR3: TGTGCCAGCAGCAACAAACGACAGGGGAACACTGAAGCTTTCTTT. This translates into CASSNKRQGNTEAFF.

In DNA form, the CDR3 reads TGTGCCAGCAGCGGTCTGGACAGGGGTGGTGCCGGGGAGCTGTTTTTT. This encodes CASSGLDRGGAGELFF. The chain combines TRBV7-3 with TRBJ2-2, with TRBD1 matching 9 bases. There are 16 residues in the CDR3. Germline CDR1 and CDR2: SGHTA and FQGTGA. V lost 5 bases to trimming and J lost 6 bases; unmatched junction nucleotides: 10.

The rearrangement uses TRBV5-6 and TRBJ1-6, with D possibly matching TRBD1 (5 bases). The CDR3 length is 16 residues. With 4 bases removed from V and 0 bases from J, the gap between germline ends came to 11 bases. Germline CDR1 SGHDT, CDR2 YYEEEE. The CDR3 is CASSRDYDSYNSPLHF. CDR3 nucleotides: TGTGCCAGCAGCAGGGACTACGACTCCTATAATTCACCCCTCCACTTT.

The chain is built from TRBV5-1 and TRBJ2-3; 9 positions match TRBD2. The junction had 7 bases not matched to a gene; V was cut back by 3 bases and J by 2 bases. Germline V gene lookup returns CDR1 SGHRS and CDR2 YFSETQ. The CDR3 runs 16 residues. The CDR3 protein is CASSSQAGGSTDTQYF. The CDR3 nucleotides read TGCGCCAGCAGCTCGCAAGCGGGGGGATCCACAGATACGCAGTATTTT.

The CDR3 sequence is CASSLGGGGMDQPQHF. For the CDR3, the DNA is TGTGCCAGCAGCTTGGGGGGCGGCGGTATGGATCAGCCCCAGCATTTT. The chain joins TRBV5-4 to TRBJ1-5, with D possibly being TRBD1 (5 bases). CDR3 length equals 16 residues. Germline V CDR1 and CDR2: SGHNT, YYREEE (reference sequence). The V end lost 0 bases, the J end lost 5 bases, and 15 bases lay between the germline ends.

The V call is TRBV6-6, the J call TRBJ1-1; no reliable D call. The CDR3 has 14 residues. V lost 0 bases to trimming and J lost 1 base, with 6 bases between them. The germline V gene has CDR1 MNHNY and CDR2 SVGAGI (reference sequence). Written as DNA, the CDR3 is TGTGCCAGCAGTTACTCGAGTGCGAACACTGAAGCTTTCTTT. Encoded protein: CASSYSSANTEAFF.

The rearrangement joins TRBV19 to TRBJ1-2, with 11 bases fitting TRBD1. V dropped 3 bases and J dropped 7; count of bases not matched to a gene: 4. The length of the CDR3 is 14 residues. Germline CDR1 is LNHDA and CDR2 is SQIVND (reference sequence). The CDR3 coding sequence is TGTGCCAGTAGTATGCCGGGACAGGGGGTTGGCTACACCTTC. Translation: CASSMPGQGVGYTF.

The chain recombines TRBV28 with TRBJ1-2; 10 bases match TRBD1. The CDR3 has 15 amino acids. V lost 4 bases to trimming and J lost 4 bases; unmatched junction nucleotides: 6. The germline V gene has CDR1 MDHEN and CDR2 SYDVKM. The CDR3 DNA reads TGTGCCAGCAGTTCGCCCCGACAGGGGGCCTATGGCTACACCTTC. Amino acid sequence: CASSSPRQGAYGYTF.

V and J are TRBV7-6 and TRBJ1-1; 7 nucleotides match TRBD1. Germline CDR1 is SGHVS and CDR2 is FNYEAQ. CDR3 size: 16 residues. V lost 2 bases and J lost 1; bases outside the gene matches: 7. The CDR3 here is CASSLRPGTENTEAFF. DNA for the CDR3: TGTGCCAGCAGCTTACGGCCGGGGACAGAGAACACTGAAGCTTTCTTT. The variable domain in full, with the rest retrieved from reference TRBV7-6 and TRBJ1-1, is GAGVSQSPRYKVTKRGQDVALRCDPISGHVSLYWYRQALGQGPEFLTYFNYEAQQDKSGLPNDRFSAERPEGSISTLTIQRTEQRDSAMYRCASSLRPGTENTEAFFGQGTRLTVV.

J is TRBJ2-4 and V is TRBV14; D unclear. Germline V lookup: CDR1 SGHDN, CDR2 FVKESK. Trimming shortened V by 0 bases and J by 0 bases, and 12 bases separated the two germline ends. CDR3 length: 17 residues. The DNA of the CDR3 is TGTGCCAGCAGCCAAGATCGGCTGACTGGAGCCAAAAACATTCAGTACTTC. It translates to CASSQDRLTGAKNIQYF.

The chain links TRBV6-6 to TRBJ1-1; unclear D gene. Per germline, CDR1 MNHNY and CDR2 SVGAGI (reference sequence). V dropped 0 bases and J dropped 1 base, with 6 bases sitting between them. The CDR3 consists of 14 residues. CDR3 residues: CASSYSRGNTEAFF. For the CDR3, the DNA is TGTGCCAGCAGTTACTCGCGAGGGAACACTGAAGCTTTCTTT.

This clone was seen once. This CDR3 reads CASSYFRQGPTGELFF. DNA for the CDR3: TGTGCCAGCAGTTATTTCCGACAGGGCCCGACCGGGGAGCTGTTTTTT. The gene calls are TRBV6-5 and TRBJ2-2; 7 bases agree with TRBD1. The CDR3 is 16 residues long. CDR1 and CDR2 from the germline V gene are MNHEY and SVGAGI. V shed 3 bases, J shed 5 bases, and the junction held 9 bases outside the gene matches.

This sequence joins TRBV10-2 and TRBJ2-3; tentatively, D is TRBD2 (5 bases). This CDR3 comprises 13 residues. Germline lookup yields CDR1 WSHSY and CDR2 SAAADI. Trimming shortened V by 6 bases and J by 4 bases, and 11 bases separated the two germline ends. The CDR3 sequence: CASRNLGADTQYF. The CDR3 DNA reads TGCGCCAGCAGAAATCTCGGGGCAGATACGCAGTATTTT.

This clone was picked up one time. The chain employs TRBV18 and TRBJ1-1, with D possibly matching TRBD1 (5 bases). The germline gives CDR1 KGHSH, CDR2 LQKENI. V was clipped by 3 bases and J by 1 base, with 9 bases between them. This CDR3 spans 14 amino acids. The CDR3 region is CASSPLDKNTEAFF. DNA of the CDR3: TGTGCCAGCTCACCTTTGGACAAGAACACTGAAGCTTTCTTT.